One T cell receptor (beta chain) is described in this entry. Antigen unknown. This sample is drawn from a study of regulatory T cells in long-lasting Graves disease. Study results and caveats: Fewer public clonotypes were shared by new patients (around 960) than by persistent patients (approximately 2,700).

V shed 5 bases and J 0 bases; nucleotides not matched to a gene: 4. Germline V gene sequence: CDR1 SNHLY, CDR2 FYNNEI. The CDR3 is 15 amino acids. The time point denotes: persistent/refractory GD, antithyroid drugs over 5 years with positive TRAb. Isolated PBMC RNA provided the starting material for the TCR library. With EDTA tubes as the receptacles, around 10 milliliters of peripheral blood were drawn. TCR beta libraries were built with iRepertoire HTBI primers and Arm-PCR of CDR3 regions. TCRdb recomputed calls from the multiplex PCR reads with MiXCR, one row per CDR3 protein. The repertoire holds approximately 440,000 distinct CDR3 sequences, with roughly a quarter as singletons.

This rearrangement joins TRBV2 to TRBJ1-5; 7 bases line up with TRBD1. The sequence came from a female donor with Graves disease. The starting material was peripheral blood mononuclear cells (PBMCs), obtained when the disease was refractory, from a patient treated with antithyroid drugs. This CDR3 reads CASSRDSNSNQPQHF. In DNA, the CDR3 is TGTGCCAGCAGTAGGGACAGCAATAGCAATCAGCCCCAGCATTTT.